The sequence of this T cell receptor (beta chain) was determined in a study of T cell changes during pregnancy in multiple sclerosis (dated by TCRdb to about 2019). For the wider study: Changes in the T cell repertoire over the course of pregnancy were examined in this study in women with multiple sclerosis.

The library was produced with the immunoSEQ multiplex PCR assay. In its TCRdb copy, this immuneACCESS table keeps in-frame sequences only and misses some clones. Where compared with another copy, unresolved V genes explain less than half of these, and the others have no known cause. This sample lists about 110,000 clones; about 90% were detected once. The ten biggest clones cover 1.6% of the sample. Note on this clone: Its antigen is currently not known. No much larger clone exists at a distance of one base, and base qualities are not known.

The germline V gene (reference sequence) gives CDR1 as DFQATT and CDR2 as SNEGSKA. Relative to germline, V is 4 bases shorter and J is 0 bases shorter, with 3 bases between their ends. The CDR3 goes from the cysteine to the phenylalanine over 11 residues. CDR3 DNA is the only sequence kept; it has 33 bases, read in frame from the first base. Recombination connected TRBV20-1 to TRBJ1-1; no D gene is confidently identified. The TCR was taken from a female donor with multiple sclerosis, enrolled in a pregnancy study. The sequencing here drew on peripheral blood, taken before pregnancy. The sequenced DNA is TGCAGTGCTACAGTGAACACTGAAGCTTTCTTT. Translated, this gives CSATVNTEAFF.